The 18 T cell receptor beta chains given below trace back to one sample, sequenced in a study of T cell repertoires in cytomegalovirus infection. TCRdb re-analysed the reads in MiXCR, keeping a single row per CDR3 protein. The sample records around 750,000 distinct CDR3 sequences, 32% being singletons. No antigens are known for them. The specimen was cultured CD8+ T cells from PBMCs, collected from culture after CMV antigen stimulation. These receptors all stem from a human donor in good health (CMV status not recorded). Some clones in this sample may be carry-over from other donors' samples.

This clonotype turned up a few times. The chain is built from TRBV6-5 and TRBJ1-1; D may be TRBD1 (6 bases). Deletions cut 0 bases from V and 0 bases from J, with 14 bases between. CDR1 is MNHEY, CDR2 SVGAGI, per germline. This CDR3 is built from 17 residues. The CDR3 loop is CASSYSWGAGMNTEAFF. The CDR3 DNA is TGTGCCAGCAGTTACTCGTGGGGGGCGGGGATGAACACTGAAGCTTTCTTT.

A few counts support this clonotype. The chain joins TRBV15 to TRBJ1-5; no firm D call. V lost 0 bases and J lost 1, with 13 bases in between. Germline CDR1 and CDR2: LNHNV and YYDKDF (reference sequence). The CDR3 has 17 residues. The CDR3 region is CATSRDPQDGSNQPQHF. The CDR3 DNA is TGTGCCACCAGCAGAGATCCGCAAGACGGGAGCAATCAGCCCCAGCATTTT.

This clonotype was recorded once. The rearrangement uses TRBV19 and TRBJ2-3; TRBD2 might be the D (6 bases). CDR1 and CDR2 from the germline V gene are LNHDA and SQIVND (reference sequence). V dropped 4 bases and J dropped 3 bases, with 14 bases sitting between them. This CDR3 is built from 15 residues. CDR3 coding DNA: TGTGCCAGTAGTACTCGGCGGGGACGTACAGATACGCAGTATTTT. Translating gives CASSTRRGRTDTQYF.

As to this clonotype: This may arise from a read error, as a much more abundant clone is one base away. The V call is TRBV7-4, the J call TRBJ1-1, with 8 bases that match TRBD1. The CDR3 is made up of 15 amino acids. Germline values: CDR1 SGHVT, CDR2 SQSDAQ. Here the CDR3 reads CASSLGAGGETEASF. The CDR3 DNA is TGTGCCAGCAGCTTAGGAGCAGGGGGCGAAACTGAAGCTTCCTTT.

The chain links TRBV20-1 to TRBJ1-3; D gene uncertain. CDR1 DFQATT and CDR2 SNEGSKA come from the germline V gene (reference sequence). V shed 0 bases and J shed 8 bases, with 5 bases lying between them. The CDR3 length is 11 residues. The CDR3 DNA sequence: TGCAGTGCTAGAGATGGCGACACCATATATTTT. The encoded protein is CSARDGDTIYF.

V and J are TRBV6-5 and TRBJ2-1; D gene unclear. Germline lookup yields CDR1 MNHEY and CDR2 SVGAGI. The CDR3 runs 14 residues. The V and J ends lost 2 bases and 2 bases respectively, with 7 bases between them. This CDR3 is CASSYGEAYNEQFF. The DNA of the CDR3 is TGTGCCAGCAGTTACGGGGAAGCCTACAATGAGCAGTTCTTC.

This clonotype was seen a handful of times. The CDR3, as DNA: TGTGCCATCGGGGTCCGGGACAGGGGGCGGGGCACTGAAGCTTTCTTT. It codes for CAIGVRDRGRGTEAFF. The chain joins TRBV10-3 to TRBJ1-1; 12 bases are a match to TRBD1. The germline gives CDR1 ENHRY, CDR2 SYGVKD. V trimming: 8 bases; J trimming: 4 bases; junction bases outside the gene matches: 11. This CDR3 has 16 amino acids.

The table lists this clonotype with a few counts. The gene calls are TRBV27 and TRBJ2-3; maybe TRBD2 (7 bases). The germline V gene has CDR1 MNHEY and CDR2 SMNVEV (reference sequence). The ends were cut back, 5 bases at V and 4 bases at J, with 19 bases in the middle. The CDR3 has 16 residues. The CDR3 is CASSGGGYIGADTQYF. The CDR3 nucleotides read TGTGCCAGCAGTGGGGGGGGCTATATAGGGGCAGATACGCAGTATTTT.

CDR3 amino acids: CASSIDPGQAHANGMNTEAFF. The CDR3 DNA sequence: TGTGCCAGTAGTATAGACCCGGGACAGGCCCACGCGAATGGTATGAACACTGAAGCTTTCTTT. The genes are TRBV19 and TRBJ1-1, with 8 bases lining up with TRBD1. In germline, CDR1 is LNHDA, CDR2 SQIVND (reference sequence). There are 21 residues in the CDR3. Trimming at V came to 0 bases and at J to 0 bases, leaving 18 bases not matched to a gene.

Only a few counts were recorded for this clonotype. The V gene is TRBV12-3 or TRBV12-4, the J gene TRBJ2-3; possibly TRBD1 for D (6 bases). The CDR3 contains 14 residues. V lost 7 bases, J lost 5 bases, and 16 bases lay in between. The CDR3 DNA reads as TGTGCCAGCATCCGGGAAGGGGGTGGAGATACGCAGTATTTT. This gives the protein CASIREGGGDTQYF.

The chain recombines TRBV12-3 or TRBV12-4 with TRBJ1-2, with a possible D match to TRBD1 (6 bases). With 6 bases removed from V and 4 bases from J, the gap between germline ends came to 21 bases. CDR3 size: 16 residues. The CDR3, as DNA: TGTGCCAGCAGGCACGAGGGGGGGGAAGGGGCCTATGGCTACACCTTC. This gives the protein CASRHEGGEGAYGYTF.

In its sample, this clonotype was seen a few times. The chain is built from TRBV7-9 and TRBJ1-5; the match to TRBD1 covers 7 bases. The CDR3 spans 13 residues. J was trimmed by 4 bases and V by 8 bases; bases with no gene match: 5. Germline assignment: CDR1 SEHNR and CDR2 FQNEAQ (reference sequence). CDR3 sequence: CASAGGGNQPQHF. The CDR3 nucleotides read TGTGCCAGCGCAGGGGGTGGGAATCAGCCCCAGCATTTT.

This clonotype was seen only a few times. This chain joins TRBV27 and TRBJ2-3; D is unclear. CDR1 is MNHEY and CDR2 is SMNVEV in the germline V gene (reference sequence). V was shortened by 8 bases and J by 6 bases, with 6 bases between the two germline ends. CDR3 size: 10 residues. CDR3 in DNA: TGTGCCAGCGGCCCGGATACGCAGTATTTT. Its translation: CASGPDTQYF.

The rearrangement joins TRBV7-2 to TRBJ1-5; the match to TRBD1 covers 12 bases. The CDR3 runs 16 residues. Germline loops: CDR1 SGHTA, CDR2 FQGNSA. V shed 1 base, J shed 6 bases, and the junction held 4 bases outside the gene matches. CDR3 nucleotides: TGTGCCAGCAGCTTAGTGGGGACAGGGGGCACTCAGCCCCAGCATTTT. Protein: CASSLVGTGGTQPQHF.

This clonotype was seen only a few times. This chain links TRBV27 with TRBJ1-6; 7 bases fit TRBD1. Unmatched junction bases numbered 12, after V lost 7 bases and J lost 6 bases. Germline V lookup: CDR1 MNHEY, CDR2 SMNVEV (reference sequence). This CDR3 spans 16 amino acids. CDR3 sequence reads: CASNPLRTGFNSPLHF. As DNA, the CDR3 is TGTGCCAGCAACCCCCTCCGGACAGGCTTTAATTCACCCCTCCACTTT.

This sequence joins TRBV29-1 and TRBJ1-2, with D possibly matching TRBD1 (6 bases). The CDR3 runs to 13 residues. The germline V gene encodes CDR1 SQVTM and CDR2 ANQGSEA. V lost 6 bases and J 8 bases, leaving 19 bases between the germline ends. The CDR3 DNA follows: TGCAGCGTCCCCCTTCGGGCAGGGGTAGGCTACACCTTC. This sequence encodes CSVPLRAGVGYTF.

The gene calls are TRBV6-6 and TRBJ1-5; no firm D call. Germline V gives CDR1 MNHNY, CDR2 SVGAGI (reference sequence). The V end was cut by 6 bases, the J end by 5 bases, with 14 bases between. The CDR3 contains 14 residues. The CDR3 spells CASSFRPEDQPQHF. The CDR3 nucleotides are TGTGCCAGCAGCTTCCGGCCCGAGGATCAGCCCCAGCATTTT.

The V gene is TRBV29-1, the J gene TRBJ2-5; D remains unclear. V lost 3 bases, J lost 4 bases, and 9 bases lay in between. CDR1 SQVTM and CDR2 ANQGSEA come from the germline V gene. CDR3 length: 12 residues. This CDR3 reads CSVEPDRETQYF. The CDR3 nucleotides are TGCAGCGTTGAGCCAGACCGAGAGACCCAGTACTTC.